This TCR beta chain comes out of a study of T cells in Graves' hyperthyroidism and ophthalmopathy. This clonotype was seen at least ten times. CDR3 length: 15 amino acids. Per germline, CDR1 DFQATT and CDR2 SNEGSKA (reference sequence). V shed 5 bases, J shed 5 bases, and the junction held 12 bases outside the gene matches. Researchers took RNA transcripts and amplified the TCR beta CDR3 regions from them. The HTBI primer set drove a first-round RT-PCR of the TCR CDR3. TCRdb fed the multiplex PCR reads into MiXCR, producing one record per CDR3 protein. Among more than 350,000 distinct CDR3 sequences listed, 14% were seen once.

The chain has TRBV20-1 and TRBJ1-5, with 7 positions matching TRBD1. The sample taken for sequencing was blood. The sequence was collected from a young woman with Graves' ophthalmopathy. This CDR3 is CSAQDYRGRDQPQHF. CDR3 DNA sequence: TGCAGTGCTCAGGATTACAGGGGTCGAGATCAGCCCCAGCATTTT.